This passage covers 23 T cell receptor beta chains from one sample sequenced in a study of blood T cell repertoires in COVID-19. The protocol was immunoSEQ multiplex PCR, while the TCRdb copy is restricted to in-frame clones and leaves out a portion. The sample has roughly 380,000 clones, 85% seen once; the top ten hold under 4%. What was sequenced was peripheral blood. The receptors come from a woman aged 18-29 years with acute or convalescent COVID-19.

The rearrangement joins TRBV30 to TRBJ2-2; D gene uncertain. The CDR3 has 12 residues. V was cut by 5 bases and J by 0 bases, with 4 bases left in between. CDR1 and CDR2 from the germline V gene are GTSNPN and SVGIG (reference sequence). The CDR3 loop is CAWGANTGELFF. CDR3 coding DNA: TGTGCCTGGGGCGCGAACACCGGGGAGCTGTTTTTT.

This chain uses TRBV7-8 with TRBJ1-5, with D possibly matching TRBD1 (6 bases). In germline, CDR1 is SGHVS, CDR2 FQNEAQ. The CDR3 length is 15 residues. Trimming took off 1 base at V and 2 bases at J, with 9 bases between the two ends. The CDR3 region is CASSLDPGGNQPQHF. Here the CDR3 DNA reads TGTGCCAGCAGCTTAGACCCAGGGGGCAATCAGCCCCAGCATTTT.

The chain recombines TRBV2 with TRBJ2-2, with 7 bases lining up with TRBD1. V lost 1 base and J lost 6; bases outside the gene matches: 2. The CDR3 length is 14 residues. Germline CDR1 reads SNHLY; CDR2 reads FYNNEI. CDR3 region: CASSEGQGAGELFF. CDR3 coding DNA: TGTGCCAGCAGTGAAGGACAGGGTGCCGGGGAGCTGTTTTTT.

The chain is built from TRBV5-1 and TRBJ1-2; TRBD1 might be the D (5 bases). The germline V gene has CDR1 SGHRS and CDR2 YFSETQ. Trimming pared 0 bases from V and 4 bases from J, leaving 7 bases between. This CDR3 comprises 13 residues. CDR3 sequence: CASSLAQGYGYTF. Here the CDR3 DNA reads TGCGCCAGCAGCTTGGCTCAGGGCTATGGCTACACCTTC.

This chain links TRBV9 with TRBJ1-2; 10 bases map to TRBD1. Trimming cost V 5 bases and J 6 bases; bases outside gene matches: 13. CDR1 SGDLS and CDR2 YYNGEE come from the germline V gene. The CDR3 length is 16 residues. CDR3 DNA sequence: TGTGCCAGCAGTGACGGGACAGGGGTATCATTTGATGGCTACACCTTC. Its protein product is CASSDGTGVSFDGYTF. The full variable domain, its missing parts supplied by reference TRBV9 and TRBJ1-2, is DSGVTQTPKHLITATGQRVTLRCSPRSGDLSVYWYQQSLDQGLQFLIQYYNGEERAKGNILERFSAQQFPDLHSELNLSSLELGDSALYFCASSDGTGVSFDGYTFGSGTRLTVV.

This clone was observed a single time. This chain joins TRBV5-6 and TRBJ2-1; 11 positions agree with TRBD2. The germline gives CDR1 SGHDT, CDR2 YYEEEE. V gave up 3 bases and J gave up 9 bases; unmatched junction bases: 8. CDR3 length: 15 amino acids. The CDR3 DNA follows: TGTGCCAGCAGCTGGGGGCTAGCGGGAGGAGGTGAGCAGTTCTTC. Amino acids: CASSWGLAGGGEQFF.

This clone has a handful of counts. The chain employs TRBV2 and TRBJ1-5; D is undetermined. The CDR3 totals 13 residues. Germline CDR1 and CDR2: SNHLY and FYNNEI. Trimming cost V 5 bases and J 0 bases, with 5 bases left between them. The CDR3 sequence is CASSQDSNQPQHF. In DNA, the CDR3 is TGTGCCAGCAGTCAGGATAGCAATCAGCCCCAGCATTTT.

This clone turned up a few times. This chain connects TRBV23-1 to TRBJ2-7; 9 nucleotides agree with TRBD1. TRBV23-1 is an ORF for which the function is uncertain. The CDR3 loop spans 14 amino acids. With 3 bases clipped from V and 3 bases from J, the junction kept 3 bases outside the gene matches. CDR3 nucleotides: TGCGCCAGCAGTCAGGGACAGGGACTCTACGAGCAGTACTTC. It translates to CASSQGQGLYEQYF.

V is TRBV11-2 and J is TRBJ1-4; D is ambiguous. The germline V gene encodes CDR1 SGHAT and CDR2 FQNNGV. CDR3 length: 15 amino acids. V was pared by 1 base and J by 2 bases, with 8 bases between. CDR3 residues: CASSLGEITNEKLFF. CDR3 nucleotides: TGTGCCAGCAGCTTAGGGGAGATTACTAATGAAAAACTGTTTTTT.

This chain uses TRBV10-3 with TRBJ2-1; TRBD2 matches at 9 bases. The CDR3 has 15 amino acids. Germline trimming cut 1 base from V and 7 bases from J; bases unmatched to any gene: 5. Germline V CDR1 and CDR2: ENHRY, SYGVKD. The CDR3 coding sequence is TGTGCCATCAGTGAGTTGGGACTAGCAGGGAATGAGCAGTTCTTC. This translates into CAISELGLAGNEQFF.

The chain uses TRBV6-5 and TRBJ1-5; 10 bases agree with TRBD1. The CDR3 covers 15 residues. The J segment lost 7 bases and the V segment lost 6 bases, leaving 9 bases of the junction unmatched. Per germline, CDR1 MNHEY and CDR2 SVGAGI. CDR3 nucleotides: TGTGCCAGCAGGCCTGGGACAGGGGAAGGACAGCCCCAGCATTTT. Protein product: CASRPGTGEGQPQHF.

Worth noting for this clone: The sample carries other DNA sequences with the same CDR3. V usage is TRBV6-6 and J usage is TRBJ2-7; a weak D match, TRBD1 (6 bases). Trimming removed 2 bases from V and 3 bases from J, with 11 bases in between. Germline V gene lookup returns CDR1 MNHNY and CDR2 SVGAGI (reference sequence). CDR3 length: 14 residues. CDR3 DNA: TGTGCCAGCAGTTACGGAGGACAGTTCTACGAGCAGTACTTC. As protein: CASSYGGQFYEQYF.

The chain couples TRBV19 to TRBJ1-2; D is ambiguous. Germline CDR1 is LNHDA and CDR2 is SQIVND (reference sequence). Trimming took off 3 bases at V and 4 bases at J, with 12 bases between the two ends. The CDR3 spans 14 residues. DNA of the CDR3: TGTGCCAGTAGTATTGGAGAGTTTCTCTATGGCTACACCTTC. This codes for CASSIGEFLYGYTF.

The chain has TRBV19 and TRBJ2-7, with 8 bases identical to TRBD2. The V segment lost 6 bases and the J segment 2 bases; nucleotides outside the gene matches: 15. Germline CDR1 LNHDA, CDR2 SQIVND (reference sequence). This CDR3 region has 17 residues. This CDR3 is CASRPRGAREGTYEQYF. CDR3 nucleotide sequence: TGTGCCAGTAGACCCCGGGGGGCCCGGGAGGGCACCTACGAGCAGTACTTC.

The chain is built from TRBV27 and TRBJ2-2; 10 positions match TRBD1. Germline values: CDR1 MNHEY, CDR2 SMNVEV (reference sequence). Trimming cost V 6 bases and J 6 bases; bases outside gene matches: 4. The CDR3 is 14 residues long. The CDR3 region has the DNA TGTGCCAGCAGCCGGGACAGGGGTCCCGGGGAGCTGTTTTTT. Its translation is CASSRDRGPGELFF.

The V and J genes are TRBV19 and TRBJ2-7, with 11 bases matching TRBD2. This CDR3 has 18 amino acids. With 3 bases clipped from V and 3 bases from J, the junction kept 13 bases outside the gene matches. CDR1 is LNHDA, CDR2 SQIVND, per germline (reference sequence). Written as DNA, the CDR3 is TGTGCCAGTAGTATTAACCCCGCTAGCGGGGGGATCCGCTACGAGCAGTACTTC. Protein: CASSINPASGGIRYEQYF. Using reference TRBV19 and TRBJ2-7 for the parts outside the CDR3, the full variable domain is DGGITQSPKYLFRKEGQNVTLSCEQNLNHDAMYWYRQDPGQGLRLIYYSQIVNDFQKGDIAEGYSVSREKKESFPLTVTSAQKNPTAFYLCASSINPASGGIRYEQYFGPGTRLTVT.

The V gene is TRBV27, the J gene TRBJ1-2; 7 nucleotides match TRBD1. The CDR3 loop spans 14 amino acids. Germline trimming cut 5 bases from V and 2 bases from J; bases unmatched to any gene: 5. The germline gives CDR1 MNHEY, CDR2 SMNVEV (reference sequence). CDR3 residues: CASSPQGENYGYTF. The CDR3 bases are TGTGCCAGCAGTCCTCAGGGGGAGAACTATGGCTACACCTTC.

The chain recombines TRBV15 with TRBJ2-3; D ambiguous. Germline V lookup: CDR1 LNHNV, CDR2 YYDKDF (reference sequence). Trimming removed 0 bases from V and 6 bases from J, with 19 bases in between. The CDR3 is 17 residues long. The CDR3 spells CATSREVLQTSSDTQYF. CDR3 DNA sequence: TGTGCCACCAGCAGAGAGGTTTTACAGACCAGTAGTGATACGCAGTATTTT.

The chain employs TRBV14 and TRBJ2-7; perhaps TRBD2 as D (7 bases). The CDR3 runs to 17 residues. Trimming removed 0 bases from V and 8 bases from J, with 23 bases in between. Germline V gene sequence: CDR1 SGHDN, CDR2 FVKESK. CDR3 residues: CASSQERDRREYTKQYF. CDR3 coding DNA: TGTGCCAGCAGCCAAGAAAGAGACAGGCGGGAGTATACGAAGCAGTACTTC.

The V gene is TRBV13, the J gene TRBJ1-1; 7 nucleotides match TRBD1. Germline V gives CDR1 PRHDT, CDR2 FYEKMQ (reference sequence). CDR3 size: 15 residues. The V and J ends lost 0 bases and 8 bases, in that order; junction bases with no gene match: 9. Here the CDR3 DNA reads TGTGCCAGCAGCTTAGGGGTTGTAGGGGGCCTGGAAGCTTTCTTT. It codes for CASSLGVVGGLEAFF.

The rearrangement joins TRBV6-5 to TRBJ1-6; D call uncertain. This CDR3 has 14 amino acids. Germline V lookup: CDR1 MNHEY, CDR2 SVGAGI. The V and J ends lost 11 bases and 3 bases respectively, with 14 bases between them. CDR3 loop: CAFSGSFYNSPLHF. The CDR3 region has the DNA TGTGCCTTTTCGGGAAGTTTCTATAATTCACCCCTCCACTTT.

The V call is TRBV28, the J call TRBJ1-6; D remains unclear. The CDR3 is 13 amino acids. Germline V lookup: CDR1 MDHEN, CDR2 SYDVKM. The V and J ends lost 3 bases and 4 bases respectively, with 4 bases between them. CDR3 sequence: CASSFQYNSPLHF. The CDR3 coding sequence is TGTGCCAGCAGTTTCCAGTATAATTCACCCCTCCACTTT.

The V call is TRBV10-2, the J call TRBJ2-7; D may be TRBD2 (6 bases). CDR1 is WSHSY and CDR2 is SAAADI in the germline V gene. The germline V and J ends were trimmed by 2 bases and 5 bases, with 13 bases remaining between them. This CDR3 has 14 residues. CDR3 sequence reads: CASSEASVVHEQYF. CDR3 in DNA: TGCGCCAGCAGTGAGGCTAGCGTCGTCCACGAGCAGTACTTC.